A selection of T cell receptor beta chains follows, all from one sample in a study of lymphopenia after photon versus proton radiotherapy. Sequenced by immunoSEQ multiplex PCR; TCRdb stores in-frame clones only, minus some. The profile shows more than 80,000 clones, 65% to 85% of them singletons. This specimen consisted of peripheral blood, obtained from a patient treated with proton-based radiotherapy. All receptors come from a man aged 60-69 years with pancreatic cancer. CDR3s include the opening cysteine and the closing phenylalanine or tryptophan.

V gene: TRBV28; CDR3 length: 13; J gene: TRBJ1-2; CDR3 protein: CASRIGPIVGYTF
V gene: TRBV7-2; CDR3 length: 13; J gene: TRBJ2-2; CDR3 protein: CASSLARAGELFF
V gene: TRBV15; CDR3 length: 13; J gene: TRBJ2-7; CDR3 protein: CATSQTYSYEQYF
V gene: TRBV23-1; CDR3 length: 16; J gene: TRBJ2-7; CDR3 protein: CASSPRKQSPTYEQYF
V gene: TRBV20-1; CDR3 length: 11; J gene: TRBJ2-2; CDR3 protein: CSAINTGELFF
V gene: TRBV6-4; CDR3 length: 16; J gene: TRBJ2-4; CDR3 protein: CASSDHSGTGKNIQYF
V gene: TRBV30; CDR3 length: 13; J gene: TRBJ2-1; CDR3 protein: CAWRAGVRNEQFF
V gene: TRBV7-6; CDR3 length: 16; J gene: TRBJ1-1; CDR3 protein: CASSLVGGGVNTEAFF
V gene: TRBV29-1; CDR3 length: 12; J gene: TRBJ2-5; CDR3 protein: CSVEQGQETQYF
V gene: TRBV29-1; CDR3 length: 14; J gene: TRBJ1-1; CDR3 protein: CSVESGQVNTEAFF
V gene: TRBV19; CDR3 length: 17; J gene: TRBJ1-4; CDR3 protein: CASISRQGIFKNEKLFF
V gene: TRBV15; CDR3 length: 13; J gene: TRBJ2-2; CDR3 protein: CATSRDGTGELFF
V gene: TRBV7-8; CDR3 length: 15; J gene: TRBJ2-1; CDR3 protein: CASSTGLHGINEQFF
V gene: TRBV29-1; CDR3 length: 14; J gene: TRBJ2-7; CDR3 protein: CSVLSDRPTYEQYF
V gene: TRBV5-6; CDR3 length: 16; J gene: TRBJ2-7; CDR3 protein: CASSRRTSGRINEQYF
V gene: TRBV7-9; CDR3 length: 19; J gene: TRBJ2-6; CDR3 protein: CASSPPGSPLDSGANVLTF
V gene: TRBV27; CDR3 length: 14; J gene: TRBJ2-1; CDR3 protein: CASSLEGRADEQFF
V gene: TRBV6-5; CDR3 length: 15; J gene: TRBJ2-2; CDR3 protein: CASRATGSNTGELFF
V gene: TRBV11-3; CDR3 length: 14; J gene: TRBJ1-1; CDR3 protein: CASSPLKGRTEAFF
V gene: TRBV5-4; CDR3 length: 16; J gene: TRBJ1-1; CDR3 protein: CASSKPGRTGNTEAFF
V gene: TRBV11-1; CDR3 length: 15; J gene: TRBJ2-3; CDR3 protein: CASSISGRASDTQYF
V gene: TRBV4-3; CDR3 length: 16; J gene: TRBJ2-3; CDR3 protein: CASSRIQGYATDTQYF
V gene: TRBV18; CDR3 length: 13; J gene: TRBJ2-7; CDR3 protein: CASSPGLAYEQYF
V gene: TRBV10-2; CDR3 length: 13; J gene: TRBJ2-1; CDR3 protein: CASSVPLAYEQFF
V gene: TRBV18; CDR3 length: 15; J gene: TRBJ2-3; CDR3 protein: CASSRGDGSVNTQYF
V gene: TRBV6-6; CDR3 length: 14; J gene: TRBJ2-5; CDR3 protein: CASSYRDYQETQYF
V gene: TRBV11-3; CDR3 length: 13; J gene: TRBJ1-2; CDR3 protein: CASSQRQTDGYTF
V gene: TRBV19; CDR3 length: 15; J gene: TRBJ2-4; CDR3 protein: CASTPGLAGVNIQYF
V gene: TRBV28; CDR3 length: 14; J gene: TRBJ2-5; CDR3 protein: CASSRTGGFGTQYF
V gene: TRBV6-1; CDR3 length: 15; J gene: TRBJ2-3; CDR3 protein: CASSDPRQGTDTQYF
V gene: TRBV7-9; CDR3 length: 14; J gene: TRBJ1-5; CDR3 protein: CASSLTGGNQPQHF
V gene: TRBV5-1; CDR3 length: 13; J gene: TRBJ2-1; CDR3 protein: CASSVGPGNEQFF
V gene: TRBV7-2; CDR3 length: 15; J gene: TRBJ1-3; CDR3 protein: CASSSPAGGGNTIYF
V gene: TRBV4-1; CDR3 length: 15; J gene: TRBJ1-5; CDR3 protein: CASSQGGVASQPQHF
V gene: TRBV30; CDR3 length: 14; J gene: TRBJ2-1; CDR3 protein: CAWATSGADNEQFF
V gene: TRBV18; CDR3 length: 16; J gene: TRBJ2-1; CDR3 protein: CASSAGLAGSGDEQFF
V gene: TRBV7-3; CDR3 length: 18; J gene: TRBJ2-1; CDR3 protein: CASSLTVQGPRGYNEQFF
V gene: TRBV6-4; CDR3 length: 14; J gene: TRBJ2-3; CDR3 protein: CASSLAGGTDTQYF
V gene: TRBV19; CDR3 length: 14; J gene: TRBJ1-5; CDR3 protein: CASSAEVRGQPQHF
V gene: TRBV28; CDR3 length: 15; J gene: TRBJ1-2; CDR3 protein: CASSTGTVQGRSYTF
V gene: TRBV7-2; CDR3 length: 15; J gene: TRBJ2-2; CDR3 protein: CASSGLAGSTGELFF
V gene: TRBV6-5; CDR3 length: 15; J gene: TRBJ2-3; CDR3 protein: CASSYSTSTSDTQYF
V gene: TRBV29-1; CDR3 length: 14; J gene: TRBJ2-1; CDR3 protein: CSVVPSRGGNEQFF
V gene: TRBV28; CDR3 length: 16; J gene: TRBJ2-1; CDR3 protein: CASSLGGQASYNEQFF
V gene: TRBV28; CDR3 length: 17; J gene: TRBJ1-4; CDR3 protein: CASSYLQGLQGREKLFF
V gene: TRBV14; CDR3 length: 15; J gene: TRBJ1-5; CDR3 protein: CASSKGGAGNQPQHF
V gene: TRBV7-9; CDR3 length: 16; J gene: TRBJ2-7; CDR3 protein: CASSLYGGPRSYEQYF
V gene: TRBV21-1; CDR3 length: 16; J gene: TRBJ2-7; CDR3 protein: CASSKITSGSPYEQYF
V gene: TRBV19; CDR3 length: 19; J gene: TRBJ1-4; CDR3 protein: CASSTTPDGSPATNEKLFF
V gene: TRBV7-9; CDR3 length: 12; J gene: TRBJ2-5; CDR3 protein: CASSFQVGAQYF
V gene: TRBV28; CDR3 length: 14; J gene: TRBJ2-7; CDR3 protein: CASSFGNFPYEQYF
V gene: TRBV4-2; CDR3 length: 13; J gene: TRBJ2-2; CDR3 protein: CASSQARTGELFF
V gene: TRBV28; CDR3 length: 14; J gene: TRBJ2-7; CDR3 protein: CATSGARLPAEQYF
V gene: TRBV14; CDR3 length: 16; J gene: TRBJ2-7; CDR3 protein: CASSPPRDRVNYEQYF
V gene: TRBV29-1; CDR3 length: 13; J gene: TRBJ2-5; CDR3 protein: CSARASRGETQYF